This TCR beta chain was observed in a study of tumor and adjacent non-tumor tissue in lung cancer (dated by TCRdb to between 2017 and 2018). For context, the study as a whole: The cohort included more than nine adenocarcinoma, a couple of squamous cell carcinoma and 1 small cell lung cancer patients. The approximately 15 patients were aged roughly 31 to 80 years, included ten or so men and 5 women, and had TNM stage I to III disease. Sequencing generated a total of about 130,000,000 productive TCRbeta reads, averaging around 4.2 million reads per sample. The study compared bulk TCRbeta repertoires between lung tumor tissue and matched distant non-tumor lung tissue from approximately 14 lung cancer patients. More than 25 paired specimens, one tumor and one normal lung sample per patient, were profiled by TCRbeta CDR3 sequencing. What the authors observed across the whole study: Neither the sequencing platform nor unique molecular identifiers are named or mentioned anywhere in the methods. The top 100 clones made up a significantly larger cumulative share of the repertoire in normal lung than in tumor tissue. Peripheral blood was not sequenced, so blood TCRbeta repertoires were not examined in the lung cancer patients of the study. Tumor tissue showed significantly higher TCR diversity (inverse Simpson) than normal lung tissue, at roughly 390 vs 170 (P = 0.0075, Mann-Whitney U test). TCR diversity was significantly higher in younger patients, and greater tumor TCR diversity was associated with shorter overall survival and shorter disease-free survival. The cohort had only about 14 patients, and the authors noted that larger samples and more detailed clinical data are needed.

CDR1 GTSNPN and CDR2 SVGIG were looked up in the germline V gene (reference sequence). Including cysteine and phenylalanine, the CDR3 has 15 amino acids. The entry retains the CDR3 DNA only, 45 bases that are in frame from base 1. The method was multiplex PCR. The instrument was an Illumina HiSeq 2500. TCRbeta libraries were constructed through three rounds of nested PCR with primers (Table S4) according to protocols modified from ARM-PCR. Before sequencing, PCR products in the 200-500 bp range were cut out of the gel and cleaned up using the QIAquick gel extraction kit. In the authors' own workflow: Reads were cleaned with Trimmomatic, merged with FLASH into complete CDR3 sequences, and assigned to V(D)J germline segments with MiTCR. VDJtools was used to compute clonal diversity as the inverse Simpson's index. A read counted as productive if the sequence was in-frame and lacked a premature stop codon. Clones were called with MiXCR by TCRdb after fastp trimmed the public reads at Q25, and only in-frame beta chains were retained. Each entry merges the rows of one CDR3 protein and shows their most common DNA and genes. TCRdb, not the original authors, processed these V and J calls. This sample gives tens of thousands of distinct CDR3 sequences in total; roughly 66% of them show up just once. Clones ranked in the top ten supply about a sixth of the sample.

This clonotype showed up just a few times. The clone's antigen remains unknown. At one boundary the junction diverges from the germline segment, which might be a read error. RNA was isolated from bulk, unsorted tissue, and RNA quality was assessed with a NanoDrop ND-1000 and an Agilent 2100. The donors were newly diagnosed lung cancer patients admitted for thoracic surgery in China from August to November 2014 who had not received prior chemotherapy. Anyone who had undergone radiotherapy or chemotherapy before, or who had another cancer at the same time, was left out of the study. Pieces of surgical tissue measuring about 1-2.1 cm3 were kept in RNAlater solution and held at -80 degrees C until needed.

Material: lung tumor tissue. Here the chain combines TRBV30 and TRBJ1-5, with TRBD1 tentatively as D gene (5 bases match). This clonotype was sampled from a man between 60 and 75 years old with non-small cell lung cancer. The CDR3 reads CAWSSGRDSSQPQHF. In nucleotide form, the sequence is TGTGCCTGGAGTTCTGGCAGGGATAGCAGTCAGCCCCAGCATTTT.